The 25 T cell receptor beta chains in this list originate from one sample, sequenced in a study of cytomegalovirus exposure and HLA in healthy donors. The study ran its PCR with 60 Vbeta and 13 Jbeta primers. Sequenced by immunoSEQ multiplex PCR; TCRdb stores in-frame clones only, minus some. This sample has around 120,000 clones, with around 79% found just once. The sample was PBMCs. Every receptor here comes from a woman between 25 and 40 years old in good health and CMV-seropositive.

The rearrangement joins TRBV5-1 to TRBJ1-5; D is unresolved. This CDR3 contains 14 residues. The V gene lost 0 bases and the J gene lost 3 bases, with 7 bases spanning the gap. Germline CDR1 reads SGHRS; CDR2 reads YFSETQ. The CDR3 DNA follows: TGCGCCAGCAGCTTGGGGGAGGACAATCAGCCCCAGCATTTT. It yields the protein CASSLGEDNQPQHF.

The V and J genes are TRBV4-3 and TRBJ2-3; TRBD1 might be the D (6 bases). The V end was cut by 2 bases, the J end by 5 bases, with 17 bases between. Germline V gene data show CDR1 as LGHNA and CDR2 as YSLEER. The CDR3 totals 16 residues. The CDR3, as DNA: TGCGCCAGCAGCCAATCACCAGGGGCGGACGGAGATACGCAGTATTTT. As protein: CASSQSPGADGDTQYF.

The chain combines TRBV27 with TRBJ2-7, with no clear D. Trimming pared 6 bases from V and 0 bases from J, leaving 12 bases between. This CDR3 region has 14 residues. From germline, CDR1 is MNHEY and CDR2 SMNVEV (reference sequence). CDR3 amino acids: CASSSRSSSYEQYF. The CDR3 nucleotides are TGTGCCAGCAGCTCAAGATCCAGCTCCTACGAGCAGTACTTC.

This clone showed up just a few times. The chain joins TRBV19 to TRBJ2-5; TRBD2 matches 11 bases. The CDR3 loop spans 16 amino acids. V lost 8 bases, J lost 7 bases, and 15 bases stayed unmatched. CDR1 LNHDA and CDR2 SQIVND come from the germline V gene (reference sequence). As DNA, the CDR3 is TGTGCCAGTGGAAGAACTAGCGGGGGAGCCAGCGGGACCCAGTACTTC. Its translation is CASGRTSGGASGTQYF.

The chain combines TRBV5-1 with TRBJ1-2; the D is unclear. The ends were cut back, 4 bases at V and 2 bases at J, with 12 bases in the middle. Germline V CDR1 and CDR2: SGHRS, YFSETQ. This CDR3 is 14 amino acids long. CDR3 in amino acids: CASSTEGTNYGYTF. In DNA, the CDR3 is TGCGCCAGCAGCACCGAGGGAACCAACTATGGCTACACCTTC.

This sequence joins TRBV2 and TRBJ1-5; D unresolved. Trimming took off 5 bases at V and 3 bases at J, with 8 bases between the two ends. Germline V lookup: CDR1 SNHLY, CDR2 FYNNEI. CDR3 size: 13 residues. CDR3 sequence (DNA): TGTGCCAGCAGTCGGGGTTTCAATCAGCCCCAGCATTTT. Encoded protein: CASSRGFNQPQHF. Combining the CDR3 with reference TRBV2 and TRBJ1-5 gives the whole variable domain EPEVTQTPSHQVTQMGQEVILRCVPISNHLYFYWYRQILGQKVEFLVSFYNNEISEKSEIFDDQFSVERPDGSNFTLKIRSTKLEDSAMYFCASSRGFNQPQHFGDGTRLSIL.

This clone showed up just a few times. The chain employs TRBV6-1 and TRBJ1-3; D gene uncertain. Germline lookup yields CDR1 MNHNS and CDR2 SASEGT. V was cut by 4 bases and J by 4 bases, with 11 bases left in between. This CDR3 contains 14 residues. CDR3 protein: CASSAGPKGNTIYF. CDR3 DNA: TGTGCCAGCAGTGCTGGCCCGAAGGGAAACACCATATATTTT.

This sequence joins TRBV28 and TRBJ2-7, with a tentative D call TRBD1 (6 bases). Trimming took 3 bases from V and 0 from J, leaving 12 bases between them. The length of the CDR3 is 15 residues. Germline V CDR1 and CDR2: MDHEN, SYDVKM. This CDR3 reads CASSFPDRNSYEQYF. The DNA of the CDR3 is TGTGCCAGCAGTTTCCCCGACAGGAACTCCTACGAGCAGTACTTC.

V gene TRBV5-1 combines with J gene TRBJ2-5, with 10 nucleotides matching TRBD2. Germline CDR1 is SGHRS and CDR2 is YFSETQ. V trimming: 0 bases; J trimming: 5 bases; junction bases outside the gene matches: 1. CDR3 length: 14 residues. CDR3 nucleotide sequence: TGCGCCAGCAGCTTGGGACTAGCGGGTGAGACCCAGTACTTC. It encodes CASSLGLAGETQYF. Full variable domain (rest looked up from reference TRBV5-1 and TRBJ2-5): KAGVTQTPRYLIKTRGQQVTLSCSPISGHRSVSWYQQTPGQGLQFLFEYFSETQRNKGNFPGRFSGRQFSNSRSEMNVSTLELGDSALYLCASSLGLAGETQYFGPGTRLLVL.

The rearrangement uses TRBV5-1 and TRBJ2-7; maybe TRBD2 (6 bases). V was cut by 0 bases and J by 7 bases, with 14 bases left in between. This CDR3 comprises 14 residues. Germline V gene sequence: CDR1 SGHRS, CDR2 YFSETQ. CDR3 loop: CASSLAEGSEEQYF. The CDR3 DNA sequence: TGCGCCAGCAGCTTGGCGGAGGGATCGGAAGAGCAGTACTTC.

This CDR3 is CASSEAGGFYNEQFF. CDR3 bases: TGTGCCAGCAGTGAGGCAGGGGGATTCTACAATGAGCAGTTCTTC. The chain has TRBV25-1 and TRBJ2-1; 7 positions match TRBD1. This CDR3 is built from 15 residues. Germline CDR1 MGHDK, CDR2 SYGVNS. Losses at the gene ends were 3 bases for V and 3 bases for J; bases not matched to a gene: 5.

J is TRBJ2-2 and V is TRBV19, with D uncertain. V was clipped by 3 bases and J by 8 bases, with 7 bases between them. This CDR3 spans 12 amino acids. The germline CDR1 and CDR2 sequences are LNHDA and SQIVND (reference sequence). The CDR3 nucleotides read TGTGCCAGTAGTATCCAACTGGGGGAGCTGTTTTTT. It yields the protein CASSIQLGELFF.

The rearrangement joins TRBV9 to TRBJ2-2; tentatively, D is TRBD2 (5 bases). Trimming removed 7 bases from V and 2 bases from J, with 9 bases in between. From germline, CDR1 is SGDLS and CDR2 YYNGEE. CDR3 length: 13 residues. The CDR3 DNA follows: TGTGCCAGCGGAGAGGGTAACACCGGGGAGCTGTTTTTT. It is translated as CASGEGNTGELFF.

The chain uses TRBV7-2 and TRBJ2-1; 10 bases are shared with TRBD1. CDR3 size: 16 residues. Per the germline V gene, CDR1 is SGHTA and CDR2 is FQGNSA. Trimming at V came to 2 bases and at J to 7 bases, leaving 8 bases not matched to a gene. CDR3 nucleotide sequence: TGTGCCAGCAGCTTAACCCGGGACAGGGGTAGTAATGAGCAGTTCTTC. Protein product: CASSLTRDRGSNEQFF.

V and J are TRBV28 and TRBJ2-2, with 12 nucleotides matching TRBD2. Trimming cost V 6 bases and J 5 bases; bases outside gene matches: 7. The CDR3 extends over 16 amino acids. Germline V gives CDR1 MDHEN, CDR2 SYDVKM. Written as DNA, the CDR3 is TGTGCCAGCAGCCTCCTAGCGGGGGGGCGTACCGGGGAGCTGTTTTTT. It translates to CASSLLAGGRTGELFF. The variable domain in full, completed from reference TRBV28 and TRBJ2-2, reads DVKVTQSSRYLVKRTGEKVFLECVQDMDHENMFWYRQDPGLGLRLIYFSYDVKMKEKGDIPEGYSVSREKKERFSLILESASTNQTSMYLCASSLLAGGRTGELFFGEGSRLTVL.

J is TRBJ2-7 and V is TRBV5-6; possible D gene TRBD2, 5 bases. There are 16 residues in the CDR3. The V gene's germline CDR1 is SGHDT and CDR2 YYEEEE. The V end was cut by 0 bases, the J end by 9 bases, with 22 bases between. CDR3 DNA: TGTGCCAGCAGCTTGGTCGGTGGTAGGGAGATTACGAGGCAGTACTTC. It encodes CASSLVGGREITRQYF.

This chain uses TRBV9 with TRBJ1-5; D might be TRBD1 (5 bases). The CDR3 sequence is 14 residues long. Germline loops: CDR1 SGDLS, CDR2 YYNGEE. Between the trimmed V and J ends, which lost 0 bases and 8 bases, there was a span of 12 bases. DNA of the CDR3: TGTGCCAGCAGCGTAGATGGGGCTTCCGAGCCCCAGCATTTT. It translates to CASSVDGASEPQHF.

The gene calls are TRBV6-5 and TRBJ1-1, with 8 bases matching TRBD1. The CDR3 is made up of 13 amino acids. Germline V lookup: CDR1 MNHEY, CDR2 SVGAGI. Trimming at V came to 8 bases and at J to 5 bases, leaving 7 bases not matched to a gene. The CDR3 loop is CASAGQGGTEAFF. The CDR3 coding sequence is TGTGCCAGCGCCGGACAGGGTGGAACTGAAGCTTTCTTT.

In its sample, this clone was seen a few times. This sequence joins TRBV6-6 and TRBJ2-1; 14 bases are a match to TRBD2. This CDR3 region has 13 residues. V was clipped by 7 bases and J by 12 bases; unmatched bases: 5. Per the germline V gene, CDR1 is MNHNY and CDR2 is SVGAGI (reference sequence). The CDR3 sequence: CASTGLAGEGQFF. The CDR3 nucleotides read TGTGCCAGCACGGGACTAGCGGGGGAGGGGCAGTTCTTC.

The V gene is TRBV28, the J gene TRBJ1-2; maybe TRBD1 (5 bases). Trimming pared 5 bases from V and 6 bases from J, leaving 13 bases between. The CDR3 runs 13 residues. Germline CDR1 MDHEN, CDR2 SYDVKM. CDR3 sequence (DNA): TGTGCCAGCAGTCGCGACAGTCACAATGGCTACACCTTC. It is translated as CASSRDSHNGYTF.

The rearrangement links TRBV5-1 to TRBJ2-7; 9 nucleotides match TRBD1. Germline V gene data show CDR1 as SGHRS and CDR2 as YFSETQ. V shed 4 bases and J 2 bases; nucleotides not matched to a gene: 10. The CDR3 is 16 residues long. This chain's CDR3 is CASSANYRDRAYEQYF. The CDR3 DNA reads as TGCGCCAGCAGCGCCAATTACCGGGACAGGGCCTACGAGCAGTACTTC.

The V and J genes are TRBV4-3 and TRBJ1-5; D perhaps matches TRBD1 (5 bases). This CDR3 comprises 15 residues. Trimming removed 4 bases at V and 7 bases at J, with 17 bases between. CDR1 and CDR2 from the germline V gene are LGHNA and YSLEER. CDR3 coding DNA: TGCGCCAGCAGCCTAACGGCGGGGCAAGGGCAGCCCCAGCATTTT. Its translation is CASSLTAGQGQPQHF.

This rearrangement joins TRBV6-6 to TRBJ2-5; 13 bases are shared with TRBD2. With 6 bases clipped from V and 1 base from J, the junction kept 2 bases outside the gene matches. Per germline, CDR1 MNHNY and CDR2 SVGAGI (reference sequence). The CDR3 has 15 amino acids. The CDR3 DNA sequence: TGTGCCAGCAGGACTAGCGGGGGGCTCCAAGAGACCCAGTACTTC. This codes for CASRTSGGLQETQYF.

The V and J genes are TRBV7-2 and TRBJ1-5; 9 bases map to TRBD1. V dropped 3 bases and J dropped 5; count of bases not matched to a gene: 5. The CDR3 is made up of 15 amino acids. Germline CDR1 is SGHTA and CDR2 is FQGNSA. CDR3 amino acids: CASSLEQGADQPQHF. CDR3 nucleotides: TGTGCCAGCAGCTTGGAACAGGGGGCGGATCAGCCCCAGCATTTT.

The chain has TRBV19 and TRBJ1-6; possible D gene TRBD1, 6 bases. Per germline, CDR1 LNHDA and CDR2 SQIVND (reference sequence). The V end was cut by 6 bases, the J end by 0 bases, with 18 bases between. The CDR3 totals 18 residues. The CDR3 DNA is TGTGCCAGTAGCCCCCGGGGGGCAGCGAGCTCCTATAATTCACCCCTCCACTTT. It codes for CASSPRGAASSYNSPLHF.